One and the same sample provided the 14 T cell receptor beta chains below, sequenced in a study of blood T cell repertoires in COVID-19. Using immunoSEQ multiplex PCR, the repertoire was profiled, and TCRdb retains in-frame clones only, with some absent. The sample lists about 280,000 clones; 65% to 90% were seen once. The sample consisted of peripheral blood. The receptors here all came from a man aged 45-65 years with active or convalescent COVID-19.

This chain uses TRBV3-1 (or the pseudogene TRBV3-2) with TRBJ2-1; TRBD2 matches 13 bases. Germline CDR1 and CDR2: LGHDT and YNNKEL (reference sequence). This CDR3 is built from 16 residues. The trim removed 3 bases at V and 7 bases at J, leaving 6 bases unmatched. CDR3 DNA sequence: TGTGCCAGCAGCCACCCCCGGACTAGCGGGAGTAATGAGCAGTTCTTC. Its protein product is CASSHPRTSGSNEQFF.

In the case of this clone: The sample contains more than one DNA sequence encoding this CDR3. The chain links TRBV7-2 to TRBJ2-7; maybe TRBD2 (6 bases). Germline CDR1 and CDR2: SGHTA and FQGNSA. V lost 1 base to trimming and J lost 4 bases, with 8 bases between them. The CDR3 is 13 residues long. The chain's CDR3 is CASSLGGGYEQYF. DNA for the CDR3: TGTGCCAGCAGCTTAGGTGGAGGGTACGAGCAGTACTTC.

The sample holds a few counts of this clone. The genes are TRBV10-3 and TRBJ1-4; the D gene is possibly TRBD1 (6 bases). Trimming stripped 2 bases from V and 0 bases from J, with 16 bases between. The CDR3 is 18 amino acids. CDR1 is ENHRY, CDR2 SYGVKD, per germline. For the CDR3, the DNA is TGTGCCATCAGTGAGGCGGCAGGGGCTCATGCAACTAATGAAAAACTGTTTTTT. Encoded protein: CAISEAAGAHATNEKLFF.

The chain couples TRBV7-3 to TRBJ2-1, with D perhaps TRBD1 (6 bases). CDR1 is SGHTA, CDR2 FQGTGA, per germline. The V end was cut by 5 bases, the J end by 7 bases, with 21 bases between. The CDR3 length is 16 residues. The CDR3 nucleotides are TGTGCCAGCAGCCCAATGGGGGCTTCAGTGAGTAATGAGCAGTTCTTC. Residues: CASSPMGASVSNEQFF.

The sample holds one count of this clone. V gene TRBV3-1 (or the pseudogene TRBV3-2) combines with J gene TRBJ2-7; D is uncertain. The CDR3 sequence is 12 residues long. Deletions cut 8 bases from V and 0 bases from J, with 8 bases between. Per the germline V gene, CDR1 is LGHDT and CDR2 is YNNKEL (reference sequence). CDR3 DNA: TGTGCCAGCGGAAGACACTCCTACGAGCAGTACTTC. The encoded protein is CASGRHSYEQYF.

The chain links TRBV7-8 to TRBJ2-2; no clear D. The CDR3 totals 11 residues. Germline assignment: CDR1 SGHVS and CDR2 FQNEAQ. With 5 bases removed from V and 6 bases from J, the gap between germline ends came to 4 bases. CDR3 coding DNA: TGTGCCAGCAGCCCTCCCGGGGAGCTGTTTTTT. It is translated as CASSPPGELFF. The whole variable domain, remainder taken from reference TRBV7-8 and TRBJ2-2, is GAGVSQSPRYKVAKRGQDVALRCDPISGHVSLFWYQQALGQGPEFLTYFQNEAQLDKSGLPSDRFFAERPEGSVSTLKIQRTQQEDSAVYLCASSPPGELFFGEGSRLTVL.

The chain couples TRBV7-9 to TRBJ2-7, with a tentative D call TRBD1 (7 bases). This CDR3 has 13 residues. V shed 5 bases and J shed 5 bases, with 13 bases lying between them. The germline gives CDR1 SEHNR, CDR2 FQNEAQ (reference sequence). This CDR3 is CASSPTGRNEQYF. The DNA for the CDR3 is TGTGCCAGCAGCCCGACAGGGAGGAACGAGCAGTACTTC.

The chain carries TRBV7-2 and TRBJ1-5, with D possibly matching TRBD1 (5 bases). This CDR3 spans 17 amino acids. Germline V gives CDR1 SGHTA, CDR2 FQGNSA. Trimming took off 5 bases at V and 1 base at J, with 18 bases between the two ends. CDR3 in DNA: TGTGCCAGCAGCACCCCAGTTGGGGGGAGGAGCAATCAGCCCCAGCATTTT. Its protein product is CASSTPVGGRSNQPQHF.

V and J are TRBV19 and TRBJ2-3; D call uncertain. V was pared by 3 bases and J by 5 bases, with 6 bases between. The CDR3 covers 12 residues. Germline values: CDR1 LNHDA, CDR2 SQIVND (reference sequence). CDR3 in DNA: TGTGCCAGTAGTATCCCGGGAGATACGCAGTATTTT. Translated: CASSIPGDTQYF.

The V and J genes are TRBV6-2 or TRBV6-3 and TRBJ2-1, with 9 nucleotides matching TRBD2. Germline values: CDR1 MNHEY, CDR2 SVGEGT. This CDR3 comprises 19 residues. V was pared by 2 bases and J by 2 bases, with 13 bases of the junction left unmatched. CDR3 region: CASSYDPAGGGLTYNEQFF. The CDR3 region has the DNA TGTGCCAGCAGTTACGACCCAGCGGGAGGTGGCCTTACCTACAATGAGCAGTTCTTC.

The chain links TRBV7-2 to TRBJ2-5, with a weak D call TRBD2 (6 bases). V was trimmed by 7 bases and J by 5 bases, leaving 17 bases between them. There are 14 residues in the CDR3. The germline CDR1 and CDR2 sequences are SGHTA and FQGNSA. For the CDR3, the DNA is TGTGCCAGCACCCGGAGTGGGGGGAGGGAGACCCAGTACTTC. It yields the protein CASTRSGGRETQYF.

The chain recombines TRBV7-2 with TRBJ2-5; the match to TRBD2 covers 10 bases. This CDR3 spans 16 amino acids. V dropped 5 bases and J dropped 1; count of bases not matched to a gene: 7. CDR1 is SGHTA and CDR2 is FQGNSA in the germline V gene. CDR3 DNA: TGTGCCAGCAGCCCACGAAGACTAGCGGGCCAAGAGACCCAGTACTTC. It encodes CASSPRRLAGQETQYF.

This chain connects TRBV2 to TRBJ1-2, with 7 bases that match TRBD1. From germline, CDR1 is SNHLY and CDR2 FYNNEI. The CDR3 is 15 amino acids. V was clipped by 8 bases and J by 1 base; unmatched bases: 10. The CDR3 DNA follows: TGTGCCAGCTCTAATAGAGGGACAGATAACTATGGCTACACCTTC. Protein: CASSNRGTDNYGYTF.

The chain recombines TRBV5-1 with TRBJ1-2; D may be TRBD1 (5 bases). The CDR3 sequence is 15 residues long. Germline V CDR1 and CDR2: SGHRS, YFSETQ. Trimming shortened V by 2 bases and J by 1 base, and 12 bases separated the two germline ends. The DNA of the CDR3 is TGCGCCAGCAGCTTTAAAGGGGAGGTTAACTATGGCTACACCTTC. Protein sequence: CASSFKGEVNYGYTF.